These 11 T cell receptor beta chains came from one sample sequenced in a study of Graves' ophthalmopathy and Graves' hyperthyroidism. Transcripts of RNA were the source for amplifying TCR beta CDR3 regions. After a first-round RT-PCR with HTBI primers, a second-round multiplex PCR was run. TCRdb reprocessed the multiplex PCR reads via MiXCR and lists one record per CDR3 protein. This sample has approximately 1.2 million distinct CDR3 sequences, with approximately 35% found just once. Sequencing input: peripheral blood or thyroid tissue (not recorded which). These receptors all stem from an adult man with Graves' hyperthyroidism.

There are a few counts of this clonotype. The chain joins TRBV29-1 to TRBJ2-5; D remains unclear. Germline CDR1 SQVTM, CDR2 ANQGSEA. The germline V and J ends were trimmed by 4 bases and 1 base, with 7 bases remaining between them. The CDR3 has 12 residues. The CDR3 is CSVGPAQETQYF. The CDR3 coding sequence is TGCAGCGTTGGTCCCGCCCAAGAGACCCAGTACTTC.

The genes are TRBV7-9 and TRBJ2-5; the D gene is possibly TRBD1 (6 bases). CDR3 size: 16 residues. Germline V gene lookup returns CDR1 SEHNR and CDR2 FQNEAQ (reference sequence). The V and J ends lost 3 bases and 3 bases respectively, with 17 bases between them. The CDR3 sequence: CASSFLFGTREETQYF. CDR3 DNA sequence: TGTGCCAGCAGCTTTTTGTTCGGGACAAGGGAAGAGACCCAGTACTTC.

J is TRBJ1-2 and V is TRBV7-8, with 9 bases matching TRBD1. The ends lost 7 bases at V and 9 bases at J; junction bases unmatched: 3. CDR3 length: 11 amino acids. Germline CDR1 is SGHVS and CDR2 is FQNEAQ. The CDR3 DNA reads TGTGCCAGCAAAGGGACAGGGAGCTACACCTTC. Encoded protein: CASKGTGSYTF. Using reference TRBV7-8 and TRBJ1-2 for the parts outside the CDR3, the full variable domain is GAGVSQSPRYKVAKRGQDVALRCDPISGHVSLFWYQQALGQGPEFLTYFQNEAQLDKSGLPSDRFFAERPEGSVSTLKIQRTQQEDSAVYLCASKGTGSYTFGSGTRLTVV.

This rearrangement joins TRBV7-2 to TRBJ2-5; possible D gene TRBD1, 6 bases. CDR1 is SGHTA, CDR2 FQGNSA, per germline. The length of the CDR3 is 14 residues. V lost 5 bases and J 3 bases, leaving 13 bases between the germline ends. CDR3: CASSPGTTEETQYF. The CDR3 nucleotides read TGTGCCAGCAGCCCGGGGACAACCGAAGAGACCCAGTACTTC.

The chain employs TRBV10-3 and TRBJ2-5; the match to TRBD2 covers 12 bases. Trimming took 4 bases from V and 5 from J; bases not matched to a gene: 11. CDR1 ENHRY and CDR2 SYGVKD come from the germline V gene. The CDR3 extends over 17 amino acids. The CDR3 loop reads CAISASLGLAGLETQYF. The CDR3 DNA sequence: TGTGCCATCAGTGCTAGTCTGGGACTAGCGGGCCTGGAGACCCAGTACTTC.

V usage is TRBV11-1 and J usage is TRBJ2-5, with 10 bases lining up with TRBD2. The CDR3 is 16 residues long. Germline V gives CDR1 SGHAT, CDR2 FQDESV (reference sequence). V lost 5 bases and J lost 2; bases outside the gene matches: 8. The CDR3: CASSPLLAGIQETQYF. CDR3 nucleotides: TGTGCCAGCAGCCCTCTACTAGCGGGGATACAAGAGACCCAGTACTTC. Together with reference TRBV11-1 and TRBJ2-5, the CDR3 gives the full variable domain: EAEVAQSPRYKITEKSQAVAFWCDPISGHATLYWYRQILGQGPELLVQFQDESVVDDSQLPKDRFSAERLKGVDSTLKIQPAELGDSAMYLCASSPLLAGIQETQYFGPGTRLLVL.

The V gene is TRBV29-1, the J gene TRBJ2-7; possibly TRBD1 for D (5 bases). In germline, CDR1 is SQVTM, CDR2 ANQGSEA. The CDR3 runs 12 residues. The V gene lost 8 bases and the J gene lost 0 bases, with 11 bases spanning the gap. CDR3 sequence: CSPGQLSYEQYF. The CDR3 bases are TGCAGCCCAGGGCAGCTCTCCTACGAGCAGTACTTC.

This clonotype was counted many times. The chain employs TRBV7-9 and TRBJ2-2; D is unclear. Trimming took off 0 bases at V and 1 base at J, with 9 bases between the two ends. CDR1 and CDR2 from the germline V gene are SEHNR and FQNEAQ (reference sequence). The CDR3 length is 16 residues. CDR3 sequence (DNA): TGTGCCAGCAGCTTAGCCCCGACGGAGAACACCGGGGAGCTGTTTTTT. Protein: CASSLAPTENTGELFF. The full variable domain, its missing parts supplied by reference TRBV7-9 and TRBJ2-2, is DTGVSQNPRHKITKRGQNVTFRCDPISEHNRLYWYRQTLGQGPEFLTYFQNEAQLEKSRLLSDRFSAERPKGSFSTLEIQRTEQGDSAMYLCASSLAPTENTGELFFGEGSRLTVL.

J is TRBJ2-5 and V is TRBV29-1; a weak D match, TRBD2 (6 bases). Germline CDR1 is SQVTM and CDR2 is ANQGSEA. CDR3 length: 13 amino acids. The ends were cut back, 3 bases at V and 2 bases at J, with 10 bases in the middle. The chain's CDR3 is CSVEGGWQETQYF. The CDR3 nucleotides read TGCAGCGTTGAGGGAGGATGGCAAGAGACCCAGTACTTC.

This clonotype was counted many times. CDR3: CASSPGTGSQPQHF. In DNA form, the CDR3 reads TGTGCCAGCAGCCCGGGGACAGGTAGCCAGCCCCAGCATTTT. This chain joins TRBV7-6 and TRBJ1-5, with 8 bases identical to TRBD1. Germline V gene lookup returns CDR1 SGHVS and CDR2 FNYEAQ. V lost 5 bases to trimming and J lost 7 bases; unmatched junction nucleotides: 7. This CDR3 is 14 amino acids long.

In its sample, this clonotype was seen many times. This rearrangement joins TRBV7-9 to TRBJ1-1, with 7 positions matching TRBD1. Germline V gene sequence: CDR1 SEHNR, CDR2 FQNEAQ (reference sequence). The CDR3 contains 14 residues. Losses at the gene ends were 5 bases for V and 7 bases for J; bases not matched to a gene: 10. The CDR3 reads CASSLKGATLEAFF. The CDR3 DNA is TGTGCCAGCAGCCTTAAGGGGGCAACTCTTGAAGCTTTCTTT.